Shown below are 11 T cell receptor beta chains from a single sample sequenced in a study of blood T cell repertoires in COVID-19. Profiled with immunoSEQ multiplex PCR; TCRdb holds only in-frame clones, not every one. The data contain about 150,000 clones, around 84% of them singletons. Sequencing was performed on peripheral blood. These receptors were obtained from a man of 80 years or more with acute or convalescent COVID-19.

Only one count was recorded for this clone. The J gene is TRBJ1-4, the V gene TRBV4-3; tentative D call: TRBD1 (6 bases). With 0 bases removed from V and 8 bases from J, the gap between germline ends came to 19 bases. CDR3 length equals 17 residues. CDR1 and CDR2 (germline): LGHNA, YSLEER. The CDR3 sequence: CASSQDIRAGVKEKLFF. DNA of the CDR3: TGCGCCAGCAGCCAAGATATCAGGGCAGGGGTCAAGGAAAAACTGTTTTTT.

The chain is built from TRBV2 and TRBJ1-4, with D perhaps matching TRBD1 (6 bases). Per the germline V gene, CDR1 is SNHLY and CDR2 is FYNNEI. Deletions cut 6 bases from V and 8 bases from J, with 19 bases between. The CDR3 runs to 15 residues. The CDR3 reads CASSAFWGQGEKLFF. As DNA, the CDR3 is TGTGCCAGCAGCGCCTTTTGGGGGCAGGGGGAAAAACTGTTTTTT.

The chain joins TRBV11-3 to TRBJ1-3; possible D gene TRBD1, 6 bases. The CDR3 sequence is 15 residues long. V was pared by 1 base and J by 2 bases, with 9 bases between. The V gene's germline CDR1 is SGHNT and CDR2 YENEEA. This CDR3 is CASSLAPGAGNTIYF. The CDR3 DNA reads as TGTGCCAGCAGCTTAGCCCCAGGGGCTGGAAACACCATATATTTT.

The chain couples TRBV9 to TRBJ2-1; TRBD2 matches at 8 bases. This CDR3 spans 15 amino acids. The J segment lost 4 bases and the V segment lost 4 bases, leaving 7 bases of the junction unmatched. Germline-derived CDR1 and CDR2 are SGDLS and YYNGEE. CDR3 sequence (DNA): TGTGCCAGCAGCCTCTCGGCTAGCGGGTACAATGAGCAGTTCTTC. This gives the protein CASSLSASGYNEQFF.

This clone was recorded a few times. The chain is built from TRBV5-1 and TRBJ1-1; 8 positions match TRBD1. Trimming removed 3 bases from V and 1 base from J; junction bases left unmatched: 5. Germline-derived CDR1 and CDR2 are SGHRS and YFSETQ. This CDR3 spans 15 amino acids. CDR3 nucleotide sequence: TGCGCCAGCAGCTCGGGACAGGCGGGGAACACTGAAGCTTTCTTT. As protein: CASSSGQAGNTEAFF.

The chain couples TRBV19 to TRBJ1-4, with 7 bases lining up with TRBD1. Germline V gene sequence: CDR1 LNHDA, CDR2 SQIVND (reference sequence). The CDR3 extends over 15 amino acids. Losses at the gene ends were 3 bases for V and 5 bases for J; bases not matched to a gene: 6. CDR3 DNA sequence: TGTGCCAGTAGTATTATAGGGGGCGCAAATGAAAAACTGTTTTTT. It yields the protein CASSIIGGANEKLFF.

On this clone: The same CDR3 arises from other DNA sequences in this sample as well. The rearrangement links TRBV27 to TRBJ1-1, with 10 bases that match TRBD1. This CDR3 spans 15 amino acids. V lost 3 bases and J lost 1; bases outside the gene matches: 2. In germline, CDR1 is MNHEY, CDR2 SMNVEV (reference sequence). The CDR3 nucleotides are TGTGCCAGCAGTTTTGGACAGGGGGGGAACACTGAAGCTTTCTTT. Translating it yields CASSFGQGGNTEAFF.

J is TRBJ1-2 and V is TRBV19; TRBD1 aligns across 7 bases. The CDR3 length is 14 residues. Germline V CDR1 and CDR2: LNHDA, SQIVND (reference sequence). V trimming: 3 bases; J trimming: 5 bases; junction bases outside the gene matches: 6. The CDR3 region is CASSMDRDRYGYTF. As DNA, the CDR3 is TGTGCCAGTAGTATGGACCGGGACAGATATGGCTACACCTTC.

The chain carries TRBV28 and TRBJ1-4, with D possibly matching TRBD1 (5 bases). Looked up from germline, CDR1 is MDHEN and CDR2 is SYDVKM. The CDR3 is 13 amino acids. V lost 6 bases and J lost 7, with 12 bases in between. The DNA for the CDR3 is TGTGCCAGCAGAGGACAATCCCGTGAAAAACTGTTTTTT. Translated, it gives CASRGQSREKLFF.

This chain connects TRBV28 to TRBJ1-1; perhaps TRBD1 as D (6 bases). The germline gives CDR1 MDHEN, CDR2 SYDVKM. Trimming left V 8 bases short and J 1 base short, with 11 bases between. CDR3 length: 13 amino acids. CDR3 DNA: TGTGCCAGCTTCCGGGGACAGAACACTGAAGCTTTCTTT. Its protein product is CASFRGQNTEAFF.

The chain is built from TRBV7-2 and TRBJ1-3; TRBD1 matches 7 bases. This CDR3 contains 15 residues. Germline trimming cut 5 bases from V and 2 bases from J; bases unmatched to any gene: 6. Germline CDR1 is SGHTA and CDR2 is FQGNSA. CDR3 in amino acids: CASSLDGTAGNTIYF. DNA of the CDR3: TGTGCCAGCAGCCTAGACGGGACAGCTGGAAACACCATATATTTT.